This T cell receptor (beta chain) was profiled in a study of T cell repertoires in cytomegalovirus infection. Across the whole study: Recently described HLA-C-restricted plus well-studied HLA-B-restricted CMV epitopes were used. The public TCR beta signatures pointed to both CMV infection and matching HLA type.

Between the trimmed V and J ends, which lost 2 bases and 1 base, there was a span of 11 bases. The CDR3 sequence is 14 residues long. CDR1 and CDR2 (germline): DFQATT, SNEGSKA (reference sequence). TCRdb processed the reads anew with MiXCR; each CDR3 protein has one entry. The sample carries about 890,000 distinct CDR3 sequences, 30% to 40% recorded once. Comment on this clonotype: Its antigen remains unidentified.

Study conclusions and caveats: The cumulative frequency of public TCR beta families identified carriers of CMV plus the relevant HLA. Ex vivo responses were dominated by HLA-C-restricted CMV-specific TCR beta clonotypes.

Sequences were derived from cultured CD8+ T cells from PBMCs, sampled from culture after CMV antigen stimulation. V gene TRBV20-1 combines with J gene TRBJ2-5; D not certain. The TCR was taken from a human donor in good health (CMV status not recorded). Some clones in this sample may be carry-over from other donors' samples. The CDR3 spells CSARHEVFQETQYF. In nucleotides, the CDR3 is TGCAGTGCTAGACACGAGGTATTCCAAGAGACCCAGTACTTC.